These 24 T cell receptor beta chains came from one sample sequenced in a study of human T cells and chemical hapten exposure. Time point here: pre-sensitization, week 0. Treatment indicated: therapeutic diphenylcyclopropenone sensitization with weekly scalp DPC. TCRdb used MiXCR to reprocess the RACE reads, holding one entry per CDR3 protein. The top ten clones hold 2.5% to 3.5% of a sample with 100,000 to 150,000 distinct CDR3 sequences, 13% of them seen once. The input for sequencing was whole blood, taken in connection with sensitization to the hapten diphenylcyclopropenone (DPC). These receptors came from a woman under 30 with alopecia areata. Some clones in this sample may be carry-over from other donors' samples.

A few counts support this clonotype. The chain links TRBV28 to TRBJ2-1; D is unclear. With 5 bases removed from V and 7 bases from J, the gap between germline ends came to 6 bases. The CDR3 is made up of 11 amino acids. Germline CDR1 and CDR2: MDHEN and SYDVKM. In DNA form, the CDR3 reads TGTGCCAGCAGTACTCTTAATGAGCAGTTCTTC. It translates to CASSTLNEQFF.

The chain joins TRBV27 to TRBJ1-5, with D perhaps TRBD1 (5 bases). CDR3 length: 15 residues. V was cut by 2 bases and J by 4 bases, with 12 bases left in between. Germline V gene data show CDR1 as MNHEY and CDR2 as SMNVEV (reference sequence). The CDR3 protein is CASSLNRGSNQPQHF. CDR3 nucleotide sequence: TGTGCCAGCAGTTTAAACCGGGGCTCAAATCAGCCCCAGCATTTT.

This clonotype was seen a few times. The J gene is TRBJ1-1, the V gene TRBV9, with D possibly being TRBD1 (5 bases). CDR1 and CDR2 (germline): SGDLS, YYNGEE. CDR3 length: 14 amino acids. V lost 6 bases, J lost 0 bases, and 12 bases lay in between. Here the CDR3 DNA reads TGTGCCAGCAACACCGGGACGATGAACACTGAAGCTTTCTTT. Translation: CASNTGTMNTEAFF. Combining the CDR3 with reference TRBV9 and TRBJ1-1 gives the whole variable domain DSGVTQTPKHLITATGQRVTLRCSPRSGDLSVYWYQQSLDQGLQFLIQYYNGEERAKGNILERFSAQQFPDLHSELNLSSLELGDSALYFCASNTGTMNTEAFFGQGTRLTVV.

This clonotype was counted only a few times. The chain has TRBV5-1 and TRBJ1-2, with no clear D. This CDR3 region has 13 residues. Germline-derived CDR1 and CDR2 are SGHRS and YFSETQ. The ends were cut back, 1 base at V and 0 bases at J, with 4 bases in the middle. The CDR3 region has the DNA TGCGCCAGCAGCTTGACAGCTAACTATGGCTACACCTTC. This translates into CASSLTANYGYTF.

This clonotype appeared a few times. This chain links TRBV7-6 with TRBJ1-6; D is unresolved. This CDR3 contains 15 residues. Germline V lookup: CDR1 SGHVS, CDR2 FNYEAQ. V was pared by 1 base and J by 3 bases, with 7 bases between. CDR3 region: CASSLDANYNSPLHF. CDR3 DNA sequence: TGTGCCAGCAGCTTAGACGCAAACTATAATTCACCCCTCCACTTT.

The rearrangement joins TRBV6-2 or TRBV6-3 to TRBJ2-5; no definite D call. CDR3 length equals 12 residues. Germline V gene lookup returns CDR1 MNHEY and CDR2 SVGEGT. The germline V and J ends were trimmed by 5 bases and 5 bases, with 9 bases remaining between them. CDR3 region: CASSQLRETQYF. The CDR3 nucleotides are TGTGCCAGCAGTCAACTTAGGGAGACCCAGTACTTC.

The chain links TRBV29-1 to TRBJ2-1; TRBD2 matches 12 bases. V dropped 4 bases and J dropped 3; count of bases not matched to a gene: 7. The CDR3 spans 16 residues. The V gene's germline CDR1 is SQVTM and CDR2 ANQGSEA. The CDR3 loop reads CSVVTSGGFIYNEQFF. CDR3 DNA sequence: TGCAGCGTTGTTACTAGCGGGGGGTTTATCTACAATGAGCAGTTCTTC.

This clonotype has at least ten counts. The chain joins TRBV18 to TRBJ1-6; 7 bases are shared with TRBD1. Germline V CDR1 and CDR2: KGHSH, LQKENI. The CDR3 has 15 residues. J lost 10 bases, V lost 2 bases, and 8 bases had no gene match. The CDR3 loop is CASSPSTGLDSPLHF. As DNA, the CDR3 is TGTGCCAGCTCACCATCGACAGGGCTGGACTCACCCCTCCACTTT.

Many counts were recorded for this clonotype. This chain joins TRBV5-1 and TRBJ1-6; D is uncertain. The CDR3 covers 14 residues. Trimming took 2 bases from V and 7 from J, leaving 10 bases between them. Germline-derived CDR1 and CDR2 are SGHRS and YFSETQ. The CDR3 region is CASSFLGTNSPLHF. The CDR3 DNA is TGCGCCAGCAGCTTTCTGGGAACGAATTCACCCCTCCACTTT. Full variable domain (outside the CDR3, taken from reference TRBV5-1 and TRBJ1-6): KAGVTQTPRYLIKTRGQQVTLSCSPISGHRSVSWYQQTPGQGLQFLFEYFSETQRNKGNFPGRFSGRQFSNSRSEMNVSTLELGDSALYLCASSFLGTNSPLHFGNGTRLTVT.

This clonotype was recorded a few times. The chain uses TRBV7-2 and TRBJ2-7, with D possibly TRBD1 on 5 matching bases. Trimming removed 4 bases from V and 4 bases from J, with 11 bases in between. Looked up from germline, CDR1 is SGHTA and CDR2 is FQGNSA. The CDR3 has 13 residues. The chain's CDR3 is CASSYDRKYEQYF. The CDR3 nucleotides read TGTGCCAGCAGCTACGACAGAAAATACGAGCAGTACTTC. The full variable domain, in which reference TRBV7-2 and TRBJ2-7 provide the parts outside the CDR3, is GAGVSQSPSNKVTEKGKDVELRCDPISGHTALYWYRQSLGQGLEFLIYFQGNSAPDKSGLPSDRFSAERTGGSVSTLTIQRTQQEDSAVYLCASSYDRKYEQYFGPGTRLTVT.

This clonotype was seen at least ten times. The gene calls are TRBV29-1 and TRBJ2-3; 9 nucleotides align to TRBD2. The CDR3 is made up of 18 amino acids. Germline CDR1 is SQVTM and CDR2 is ANQGSEA. Trimming at V came to 6 bases and at J to 0 bases, leaving 16 bases not matched to a gene. The CDR3 region has the DNA TGCAGCGTCCGGCCCTCGGGCCTAGCGGGGTTTAGCACAGATACGCAGTATTTT. Translation gives CSVRPSGLAGFSTDTQYF.

The chain uses TRBV6-2 or TRBV6-3 and TRBJ2-3; weak D call: TRBD1 (6 bases). V lost 2 bases, J lost 8 bases, and 11 bases lay in between. CDR1 is MNHEY, CDR2 SVGEGT, per germline. The CDR3 is made up of 13 amino acids. DNA of the CDR3: TGTGCCAGCAGTTACGGGGGCTTGGGTACGCAGTATTTT. It yields the protein CASSYGGLGTQYF.

This clonotype was seen a handful of times. The rearrangement joins TRBV7-8 to TRBJ2-7; 11 positions agree with TRBD2. This CDR3 contains 19 residues. Germline V gene sequence: CDR1 SGHVS, CDR2 FQNEAQ. The V and J ends lost 2 bases and 1 base, in that order; junction bases with no gene match: 13. The DNA of the CDR3 is TGTGCCAGCAGCTTACGGGCTAGCGGGGGGATATTCCTATCCTACGAGCAGTACTTC. Amino acid sequence: CASSLRASGGIFLSYEQYF.

This clonotype was picked up a small number of times. The chain recombines TRBV5-1 with TRBJ2-1; the match to TRBD2 covers 7 bases. V trimming: 0 bases; J trimming: 4 bases; junction bases outside the gene matches: 7. This CDR3 spans 16 amino acids. Looked up from germline, CDR1 is SGHRS and CDR2 is YFSETQ. CDR3 nucleotide sequence: TGCGCCAGCAGCTTGGTCCCCAGCGGGGCGTACAATGAGCAGTTCTTC. Protein: CASSLVPSGAYNEQFF.

This clonotype was seen a handful of times. The chain uses TRBV27 and TRBJ2-3, with TRBD1 matching over 9 bases. Trimming took 6 bases from V and 6 from J; bases not matched to a gene: 10. Germline values: CDR1 MNHEY, CDR2 SMNVEV (reference sequence). The CDR3 contains 15 residues. The CDR3: CASRGIGQGKDTQYF. In DNA, the CDR3 is TGTGCCAGCAGGGGAATTGGACAGGGGAAGGATACGCAGTATTTT.

This clonotype has at least ten counts. The CDR3 bases are TGTGCCAGCAGTAGGGCAGGGGATCAAAACACTGAAGCTTTCTTT. Translated: CASSRAGDQNTEAFF. The chain recombines TRBV28 with TRBJ1-1; tentative D call: TRBD1 (6 bases). The CDR3 is 15 amino acids. Germline CDR1 is MDHEN and CDR2 is SYDVKM. The germline V and J ends were trimmed by 5 bases and 2 bases, with 15 bases remaining between them. The full variable domain, completed using reference TRBV28 and TRBJ1-1, is DVKVTQSSRYLVKRTGEKVFLECVQDMDHENMFWYRQDPGLGLRLIYFSYDVKMKEKGDIPEGYSVSREKKERFSLILESASTNQTSMYLCASSRAGDQNTEAFFGQGTRLTVV.

This clonotype was detected a few times. The chain combines TRBV6-6 with TRBJ2-1, with D possibly TRBD2 on 5 matching bases. The V gene lost 7 bases and the J gene lost 3 bases, with 19 bases spanning the gap. Per germline, CDR1 MNHNY and CDR2 SVGAGI (reference sequence). This CDR3 is 16 amino acids long. CDR3 DNA sequence: TGTGCCAGCACCTCCGGCCGCGGCGGGCTCTACAATGAGCAGTTCTTC. This sequence encodes CASTSGRGGLYNEQFF.

The rearrangement joins TRBV19 to TRBJ1-2; possible D gene TRBD1, 6 bases. Trimming removed 9 bases from V and 6 bases from J, with 20 bases in between. This CDR3 spans 14 amino acids. Looked up from germline, CDR1 is LNHDA and CDR2 is SQIVND (reference sequence). This chain's CDR3 is CASPMEGGIDGYTF. Written as DNA, the CDR3 is TGTGCCAGCCCTATGGAAGGGGGAATCGATGGCTACACCTTC.

This CDR3 is CASSFNGQAGIYSTEAFF. The CDR3 DNA follows: TGTGCCAGCAGTTTTAACGGACAGGCTGGGATTTATAGCACTGAAGCTTTCTTT. This chain uses TRBV27 with TRBJ1-1; 7 nucleotides match TRBD1. The germline V gene encodes CDR1 MNHEY and CDR2 SMNVEV (reference sequence). Trimming cost V 3 bases and J 4 bases; bases outside gene matches: 17. This CDR3 has 18 residues.

CDR3 protein: CASSPPLGRETQYF. CDR3 in DNA: TGTGCCAGCTCACCACCTCTCGGTCGGGAGACCCAGTACTTC. V is TRBV18 and J is TRBJ2-5; D is ambiguous. Trimming removed 0 bases at V and 5 bases at J, with 10 bases between. The germline gives CDR1 KGHSH, CDR2 LQKENI. The CDR3 sequence is 14 residues long. Full variable domain (outside the CDR3, taken from reference TRBV18 and TRBJ2-5): NAGVMQNPRHLVRRRGQEARLRCSPMKGHSHVYWYRQLPEEGLKFMVYLQKENIIDESGMPKERFSAEFPKEGPSILRIQQVVRGDSAAYFCASSPPLGRETQYFGPGTRLLVL.

This chain links TRBV4-3 with TRBJ1-1, with D maybe TRBD1 (5 bases). Looked up from germline, CDR1 is LGHNA and CDR2 is YSLEER. CDR3 length: 17 residues. The V end lost 0 bases, the J end lost 0 bases, and 14 bases lay between the germline ends. The CDR3 DNA follows: TGCGCCAGCAGCCAAGATTACGGCGGGACCATGAACACTGAAGCTTTCTTT. It codes for CASSQDYGGTMNTEAFF.

This clonotype has only a few counts. V and J are TRBV24-1 and TRBJ2-3; D remains ambiguous. Germline lookup yields CDR1 KGHDR and CDR2 SFDVKD. The ends were cut back, 6 bases at V and 0 bases at J, with 12 bases in the middle. The CDR3 has 15 amino acids. This chain's CDR3 is CATSSRDTSTDTQYF. CDR3 sequence (DNA): TGTGCCACCAGTTCTCGCGATACTAGCACAGATACGCAGTATTTT.

This clonotype was counted only a few times. The chain couples TRBV18 to TRBJ2-1; D is unclear. Germline V gene data show CDR1 as KGHSH and CDR2 as LQKENI. The V end lost 2 bases, the J end lost 0 bases, and 11 bases lay between the germline ends. The CDR3 is 16 amino acids. CDR3 amino acids: CASSPYGFSSYNEQFF. The CDR3, as DNA: TGTGCCAGCTCACCATATGGTTTTAGCTCCTACAATGAGCAGTTCTTC.

This clonotype was observed a few times. V usage is TRBV12-3 or TRBV12-4 and J usage is TRBJ1-2; D is undetermined. The ends were cut back, 1 base at V and 4 bases at J, with 7 bases in the middle. The CDR3 length is 13 residues. The CDR3 loop reads CASSLETGYGYTF. For the CDR3, the DNA is TGTGCCAGCAGTTTAGAGACGGGCTATGGCTACACCTTC.